Following are 8 T cell receptor beta chains from one sample sequenced in a study of CD8+CD57+ T cells in acquired aplastic anemia. Genomic DNA served as template for TCR beta VDJ and CDR3 profiling. TCRdb itself ran the reads through MiXCR, one entry per CDR3 protein. The sample gives hundreds of thousands of distinct CDR3 sequences, around 32% of which show up once; under 0.95% is in the top ten. Only patients with CD8+CD57+ cell expansion on flow cytometry were chosen for sequencing. Sequencing was done on a sample of sorted CD4+, CD8+, or CD8+CD57+ T cells (not recorded which) from PBMCs. The source of these receptors is a human donor with aplastic anemia.

This clonotype was observed a few times. The genes are TRBV29-1 and TRBJ1-6; 9 nucleotides agree with TRBD1. CDR1 and CDR2 from the germline V gene are SQVTM and ANQGSEA. J gave up 9 bases and V 7 bases, and 7 bases lay outside the gene matches. This CDR3 comprises 13 residues. CDR3 in amino acids: CSAATGGSSPLHF. CDR3 nucleotides: TGCAGCGCCGCGACAGGGGGAAGTTCACCCCTCCACTTT.

The chain links TRBV2 to TRBJ1-5; 7 positions match TRBD1. The CDR3 totals 13 residues. The germline V gene has CDR1 SNHLY and CDR2 FYNNEI. The V gene end was trimmed by 7 bases and the J gene end by 6 bases; junction bases not matched to a gene: 6. CDR3 in DNA: TGTGCCAGCACCACGACAGGGATTCAGCCCCAGCATTTT. Its translation is CASTTTGIQPQHF.

The chain recombines TRBV4-3 with TRBJ2-7; TRBD1 agrees at 9 bases. CDR1 is LGHNA and CDR2 is YSLEER in the germline V gene. J gave up 1 base and V 1 base, and 5 bases lay outside the gene matches. The CDR3 loop spans 16 amino acids. This chain's CDR3 is CASSQVTGQGSYEQYF. The CDR3 nucleotides read TGCGCCAGCAGCCAAGTGACGGGACAGGGTTCCTACGAGCAGTACTTC.

The genes are TRBV7-9 and TRBJ2-7, with D maybe TRBD1 (6 bases). Germline V CDR1 and CDR2: SEHNR, FQNEAQ (reference sequence). Trimming left V 4 bases short and J 3 bases short, with 13 bases between. CDR3 length: 14 amino acids. The CDR3 nucleotides read TGTGCCAGCAGCTCTACAGGGTCGCTCTACGAGCAGTACTTC. Translating it yields CASSSTGSLYEQYF. Supplemented by reference TRBV7-9 and TRBJ2-7, the full variable domain reads DTGVSQNPRHKITKRGQNVTFRCDPISEHNRLYWYRQTLGQGPEFLTYFQNEAQLEKSRLLSDRFSAERPKGSFSTLEIQRTEQGDSAMYLCASSSTGSLYEQYFGPGTRLTVT.

This clonotype has a count of ten or more. The rearrangement joins TRBV10-3 to TRBJ2-5, with 9 bases that match TRBD2. The CDR3 length is 15 residues. Germline-derived CDR1 and CDR2 are ENHRY and SYGVKD. Germline trimming cut 11 bases from V and 1 base from J; bases unmatched to any gene: 11. The CDR3 region is CAAGSSGVIQETQYF. Written as DNA, the CDR3 is TGTGCCGCGGGATCTAGCGGGGTGATCCAAGAGACCCAGTACTTC.

This clonotype has more than one count but fewer than ten. Without the conserved terminal phenylalanine or tryptophan, this CDR3 likely stems from a read error. Because the CDR3's place on the DNA is in doubt, the DNA is left out and the CDR3 is given as listed by TCRdb. The chain joins TRBV10-3 to TRBJ1-3; the table's D call of TRBD1 was not tested on the DNA. Germline-derived CDR1 and CDR2 are ENHRY and SYGVKD. The CDR3 extends over 12 residues, inclusive of both ends. The chain's CDR3 is CAISESRRGPAT.

This clonotype was counted ten times or more. The chain is built from TRBV7-6 and TRBJ1-2; D is possibly TRBD1 (6 bases). Germline V gives CDR1 SGHVS, CDR2 FNYEAQ. Trimming removed 5 bases at V and 8 bases at J, with 21 bases between. The CDR3 consists of 15 residues. CDR3: CASSGRNPGAGGYTF. CDR3 nucleotides: TGTGCCAGCAGCGGACGGAATCCGGGGGCGGGGGGCTACACCTTC.

The chain is built from TRBV29-1 and TRBJ1-2; a possible D gene is TRBD1 (6 bases). Germline V gene sequence: CDR1 SQVTM, CDR2 ANQGSEA. The CDR3 is 12 amino acids. Trimming removed 7 bases at V and 6 bases at J, with 15 bases between. CDR3 sequence (DNA): TGCAGCGCGAAGAAACCAGGGGATGGCTACACCTTC. It yields the protein CSAKKPGDGYTF.